The rows below give T cell receptor beta chains drawn from one sample of a study of blood T cell repertoires in COVID-19. Generated by immunoSEQ multiplex PCR, the TCRdb table keeps only in-frame clones and is missing some. This repertoire shows some 120,000 clones, roughly 90% found once; its top ten account for about 4.5%. Source material: peripheral blood. The receptor source for this set is a man aged 55 to 70 with COVID-19, enrolled during active disease. CDR3s include the opening cysteine and the closing phenylalanine or tryptophan. A D gene is named only where the DNA matches it firmly. The listing skips clone size in some rows; elsewhere it reads once, few, many or a size class.

size,V,J,D,DNA,CDR3
-,TRBV3-1/TRBV3-2,TRBJ2-2,-,TGTGCCAGCAGCCATCGAACTCGGGACACCGGGGAGCTGTTTTTT,CASSHRTRDTGELFF
-,TRBV30,TRBJ1-3,TRBD1,TGTGCCTGGATGACGACAGGGTGGAGGGGAAACACCATATATTTT,CAWMTTGWRGNTIYF
-,TRBV2,TRBJ2-2,TRBD1,TGTGCCAGCAGTCGGGACAGGGGGCGCGTTGTGGAGCTGTTTTTT,CASSRDRGRVVELFF
-,TRBV6-5,TRBJ1-1,TRBD1,TGTGCCAGCGGAGCAACAGGGGTGAACACTGAAGCTTTCTTT,CASGATGVNTEAFF
-,TRBV6-5,TRBJ1-6,-,TGTGCCAGCAGCCGCAACTCCCGAAATTCACCCCTCCACTTT,CASSRNSRNSPLHF
once,TRBV6-5,TRBJ2-3,TRBD2,TGTGCCAGCATCCTAGCGGGAGTAGACACAGATACGCAGTATTTT,CASILAGVDTDTQYF
-,TRBV6-2/TRBV6-3,TRBJ2-1,-,TGTGCCAGCAGTTACCCTTTGGGAGAGGAGCAGTTCTTC,CASSYPLGEEQFF
-,TRBV7-6,TRBJ2-1,TRBD2,TGTGCCAGCAGCGTACCGGGACTAGCTAACAATGAGCAGTTCTTC,CASSVPGLANNEQFF
-,TRBV28,TRBJ1-5,-,TGTGCTAGCGGCCAGTTCAATCAGCCCCAGCATTTT,CASGQFNQPQHF
-,TRBV6-5,TRBJ2-2,TRBD1,TGTGCCAGCAGGGGACAGCCGAACACCGGGGAGCTGTTTTTT,CASRGQPNTGELFF
-,TRBV18,TRBJ1-5,-,TGTGCCAGCTCACCGGACACCAGGGGAGAGAGCAATCAGCCCCAGCATTTT,CASSPDTRGESNQPQHF
-,TRBV10-3,TRBJ1-1,-,TGTGCCATCAGTGACCTGGGCAGTGTGAACACTGAAGCTTTCTTT,CAISDLGSVNTEAFF
-,TRBV18,TRBJ2-7,TRBD2,TGTGCCAGCTCACCACAGGCTAGCGGGATCACCAACTACGAGCAGTACTTC,CASSPQASGITNYEQYF
-,TRBV30,TRBJ1-2,TRBD1,TGTGCCTGGAATGGACAGGGTCTGTTAGGCTACACCTTC,CAWNGQGLLGYTF
-,TRBV29-1,TRBJ1-1,TRBD1,TGCAGCGTTACTTGGGACAGACCCAACACTGAAGCTTTCTTT,CSVTWDRPNTEAFF
-,TRBV7-9,TRBJ1-2,-,TGTGCCAGCAGCATAAACGAGCCCGCGGGCATTAACTATGGCTACACCTTC,CASSINEPAGINYGYTF
-,TRBV2,TRBJ1-1,-,TGTGCCAGCAGTGCGTCCCGTTCCTCAGCTTTCTTT,CASSASRSSAFF
-,TRBV7-6,TRBJ2-1,TRBD2,TGTGCCAGCAGCTTTGGACTAGCGGGAAACAATGAGCAGTTCTTC,CASSFGLAGNNEQFF
-,TRBV7-9,TRBJ1-1,TRBD1,TGTGCCAGCAGCCGGAGGAGGGGGCGCGGGAACACTGAAGCTTTCTTT,CASSRRRGRGNTEAFF
once,TRBV11-3,TRBJ2-7,-,TGTGCCAGCAGCTCCCTGTTAGCGTCCTACGAGCAGTACTTC,CASSSLLASYEQYF
-,TRBV7-3,TRBJ2-1,TRBD2,TGTGCCAGCAGCTTAACGGGGATTAGACTAGCGGGAGCCAATGAGCAGTTCTTC,CASSLTGIRLAGANEQFF
-,TRBV3-1/TRBV3-2,TRBJ1-5,-,TGTGCCAGCAGCCAAGATCCATCCGGGAGGCAGCCCCAGCATTTT,CASSQDPSGRQPQHF
-,TRBV4-1,TRBJ2-1,-,TGCGCCAGCAGCCAAGAAGGAGGGAGCTGGAATGAGCAGTTCTTC,CASSQEGGSWNEQFF
-,TRBV6-6,TRBJ1-3,TRBD1,TGTGCCAGCGGACAGGTCTCTGGAAACACCATATATTTT,CASGQVSGNTIYF
-,TRBV3-1/TRBV3-2,TRBJ2-6,TRBD1,TGTGCCAGCAGCCACCAGGGATCGGGACAGGGGACTGGGGCCAACGTCCTGACTTTC,CASSHQGSGQGTGANVLTF
-,TRBV18,TRBJ1-4,-,TGTGCCAGCTCACCCGGAGGGTCTTATAATGAAAAACTGTTTTTT,CASSPGGSYNEKLFF
-,TRBV19,TRBJ1-1,-,TGTGCCAGTTCTAGCCTCGGCGCTGAAGCTTTCTTT,CASSSLGAEAFF
-,TRBV4-1,TRBJ2-7,-,TGCGCCAGCAGCCTGGTTGGAGACGAGCAGTACTTC,CASSLVGDEQYF
-,TRBV5-4,TRBJ2-7,-,TGTGCCAGCAGCTTGGCACAGGGTAACGAGCAGTACTTC,CASSLAQGNEQYF
-,TRBV10-2,TRBJ2-7,TRBD2,TGCGCCAGCAGTGACCCTGGACTAGCTAGTACCTACGAGCAGTACTTC,CASSDPGLASTYEQYF
once,TRBV5-1,TRBJ1-5,-,TGCGCCAGCTCGTTTGGAGGAGGTCAGCCCCAGCATTTT,CASSFGGGQPQHF
-,TRBV5-8,TRBJ2-1,-,TGTGCCAGCAGCTTGGTGGCGGTGGAGCAGTTCTTC,CASSLVAVEQFF